This TCR beta chain emerged from a study of blood T cell repertoires in COVID-19 (dated by TCRdb to 2019 to 2021). General notes on the study: Samples from collaborators originated in the United States, Italy and Spain and spanned both the acute and convalescent phases of COVID-19. The sample metadata nearly always contained a de-identified subject ID, COVID-19 status, age in years and sex. The samples were drawn from the first 160 participants of the ongoing ImmuneRACE study and from 1,254 subjects provided by 6 global collaborators. The dataset comprised deeply sampled blood TCRbeta repertoires from subjects exposed to, actively infected with, or recovered from COVID-19. The repertoires were released in a freely available public database meant as a resource for research on the immune response to SARS-CoV-2. Where HLA class I and class II types were available, the types were taken from metadata supplied by the sample provider, not from assay-based typing. The prospective study material was composed of cDNA or gDNA derived from T cells, B-cell-depleted T cells, or PBMCs.

With respect to this clone: Its binding antigen is unknown. Nothing much larger sits one base from this clone, and base qualities are not available.

The immunoSEQ Assay, a bias-controlled multiplex PCR, was used to amplify TCRbeta CDR3 regions from genomic DNA. The paper's processing steps were these. Nucleated cell counts per sample were estimated from amplification of reference gene primers within the assay. Sequence reads were collapsed and filtered to measure the absolute abundance of every unique TCRbeta CDR3 rearrangement. For each sample, productive Simpson clonality was calculated by taking the square root of Simpson's diversity index across productive rearrangements. The clones in this table, taken by TCRdb from immuneACCESS, are in-frame only. Not every clone is retained; where verified, under half of the shortfall comes from an unresolved V gene, and the cause of the rest is unknown. V, J and clone size reflect that table, while D and trimming were determined from the DNA. The sample yields about 140,000 clones; 80% to 90% were counted once. The ten top clones hold about 1.7% of the sample.

What the authors observed across the whole study: The quantity of clinical and demographic metadata differed by source and by participant and was supplied without curation.

Whole blood was collected in K2EDTA tubes by collaborating institutions according to the institutions' own protocols. Collaborator samples were shipped for TCRbeta analysis as frozen whole blood, isolated PBMCs, or DNA extracted from either sample type. Per the germline V gene, SNHLY is the CDR1 and FYNNEI is the CDR2. Inclusive of the bounding cysteine and phenylalanine, the CDR3 is 16 residues long. The retained sequence is limited to the CDR3, 48 bases, with the frame set at the first base. Trimming leaves V shorter by 6 bases and J shorter by 6 bases, with the junction holding 11 bases beyond the gene matches.

The sequencing input was peripheral blood. The clonotype was recovered from a woman between 45 and 65 years old with acute or convalescent COVID-19. The rearranged chain carries TRBV2 and TRBJ1-4, with 9 middle bases fitting TRBD1. The CDR3 sequence is CASSPRGGQGHEKLFF. The base sequence is TGTGCCAGCAGCCCTCGGGGGGGACAGGGTCATGAAAAACTGTTTTTT.